What follows is one T cell receptor (beta chain) and its context. The junction had 5 bases not matched to a gene; V was cut back by 3 bases and J by 2 bases. The CDR3 has 15 amino acids. The germline V gene has CDR1 LGHNA and CDR2 YNFKEQ. Per the original data handling: Using reference gene primer amplification, nucleated cell counts were estimated. The data were produced by immunoSEQ multiplex PCR, yet TCRdb's version contains in-frame clones alone and is incomplete. V and J calls plus clone size are reproduced from that table; the DNA served to infer D and trimming. The table lists about 150,000 clones, 65% to 90% of them singletons. This specimen comes from a study of blood T cell repertoires in COVID-19.

The clonotype was recovered from a woman between 45 and 60 years old with acute or convalescent COVID-19. The chain carries TRBV4-2 and TRBJ2-7, with 9 bases that match TRBD1. Sequencing was carried out using peripheral blood. The CDR3 loop reads CASSHEQGATYEQYF. The CDR3 DNA reads TGTGCCAGCAGCCATGAACAGGGGGCAACCTACGAGCAGTACTTC.